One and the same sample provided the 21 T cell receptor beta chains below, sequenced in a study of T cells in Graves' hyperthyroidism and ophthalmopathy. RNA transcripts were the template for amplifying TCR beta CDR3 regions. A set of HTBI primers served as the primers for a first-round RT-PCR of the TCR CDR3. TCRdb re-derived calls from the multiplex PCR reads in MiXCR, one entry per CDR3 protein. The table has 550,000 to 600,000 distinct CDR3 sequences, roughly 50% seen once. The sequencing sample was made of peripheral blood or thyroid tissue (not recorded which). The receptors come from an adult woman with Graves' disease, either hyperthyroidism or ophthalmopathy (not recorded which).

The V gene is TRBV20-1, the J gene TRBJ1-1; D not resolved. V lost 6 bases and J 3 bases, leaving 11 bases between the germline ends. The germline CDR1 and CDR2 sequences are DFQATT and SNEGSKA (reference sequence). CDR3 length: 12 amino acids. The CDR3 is CSAYKRDTEAFF. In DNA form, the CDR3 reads TGCAGTGCCTACAAAAGGGACACTGAAGCTTTCTTT.

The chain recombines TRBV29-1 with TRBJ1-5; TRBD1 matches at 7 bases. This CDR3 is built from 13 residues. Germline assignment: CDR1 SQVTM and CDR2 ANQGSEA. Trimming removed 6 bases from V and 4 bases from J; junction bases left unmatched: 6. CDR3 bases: TGCAGCGTCGCGACAGGGAGGAATCAGCCCCAGCATTTT. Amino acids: CSVATGRNQPQHF.

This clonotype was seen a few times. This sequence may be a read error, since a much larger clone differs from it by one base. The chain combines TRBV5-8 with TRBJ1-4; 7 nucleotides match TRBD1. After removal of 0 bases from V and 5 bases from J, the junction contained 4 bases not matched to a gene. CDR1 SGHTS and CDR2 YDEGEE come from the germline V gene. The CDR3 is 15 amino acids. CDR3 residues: CASSLGQGLNEKLFF. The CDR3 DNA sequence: TGTGCCAGCAGCTTGGGACAGGGACTAAATGAAAAACTGTTTTTT. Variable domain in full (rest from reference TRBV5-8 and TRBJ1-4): EAGVTQSPTHLIKTRGQQATLRCSPISGHTSVYWYQQALGLGLQFLLWYDEGEERNRGNFPPRFSGRQFPNYSSELNVNALELEDSALYLCASSLGQGLNEKLFFGSGTQLSVL.

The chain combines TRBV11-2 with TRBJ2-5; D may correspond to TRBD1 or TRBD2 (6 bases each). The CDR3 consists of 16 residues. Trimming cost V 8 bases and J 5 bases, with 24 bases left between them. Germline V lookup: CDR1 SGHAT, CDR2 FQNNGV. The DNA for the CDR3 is TGTGCCAGCCCAGGGGCTAGCGTGGACACCGGGGAGACCCAGTACTTC. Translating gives CASPGASVDTGETQYF.

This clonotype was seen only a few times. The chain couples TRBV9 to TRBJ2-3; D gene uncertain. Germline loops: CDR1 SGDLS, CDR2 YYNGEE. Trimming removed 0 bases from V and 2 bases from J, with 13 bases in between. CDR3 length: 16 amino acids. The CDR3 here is CASSVDNPGYTDTQYF. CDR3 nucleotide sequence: TGTGCCAGCAGCGTAGATAATCCGGGTTACACAGATACGCAGTATTTT.

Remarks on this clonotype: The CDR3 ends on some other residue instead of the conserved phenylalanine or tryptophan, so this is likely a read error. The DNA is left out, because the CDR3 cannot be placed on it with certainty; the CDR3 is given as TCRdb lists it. CDR3 protein: CASSRLVA. The rearrangement uses TRBV7-9 and TRBJ1-3. With termini counted, the CDR3 has 8 amino acids. Germline assignment: CDR1 SEHNR and CDR2 FQNEAQ (reference sequence).

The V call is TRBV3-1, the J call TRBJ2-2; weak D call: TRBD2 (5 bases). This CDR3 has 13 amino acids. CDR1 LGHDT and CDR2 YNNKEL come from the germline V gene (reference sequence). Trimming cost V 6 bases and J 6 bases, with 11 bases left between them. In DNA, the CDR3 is TGTGCCAGCAGAGTCGGAGGCGCCGGGGAGCTGTTTTTT. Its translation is CASRVGGAGELFF. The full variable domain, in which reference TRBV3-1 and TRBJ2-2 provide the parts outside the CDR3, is DTAVSQTPKYLVTQMGNDKSIKCEQNLGHDTMYWYKQDSKKFLKIMFSYNNKELIINETVPNRFSPKSPDKAHLNLHINSLELGDSAVYFCASRVGGAGELFFGEGSRLTVL.

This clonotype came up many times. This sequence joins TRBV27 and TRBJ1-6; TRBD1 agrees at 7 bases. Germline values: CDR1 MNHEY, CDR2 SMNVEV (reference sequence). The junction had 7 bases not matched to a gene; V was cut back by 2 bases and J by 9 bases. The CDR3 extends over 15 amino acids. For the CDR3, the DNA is TGTGCCAGCAGTTTAAAGGGCAGGGGGATTTCACCCCTCCACTTT. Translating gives CASSLKGRGISPLHF.

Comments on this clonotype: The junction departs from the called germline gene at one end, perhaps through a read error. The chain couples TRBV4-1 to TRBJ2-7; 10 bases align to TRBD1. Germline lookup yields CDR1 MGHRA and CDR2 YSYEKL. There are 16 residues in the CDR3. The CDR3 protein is CASSADRGTARYEQYF. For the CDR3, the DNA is TGTGCCAGCAGCGCGGACAGGGGGACAGCCCGCTACGAGCAGTACTTC.

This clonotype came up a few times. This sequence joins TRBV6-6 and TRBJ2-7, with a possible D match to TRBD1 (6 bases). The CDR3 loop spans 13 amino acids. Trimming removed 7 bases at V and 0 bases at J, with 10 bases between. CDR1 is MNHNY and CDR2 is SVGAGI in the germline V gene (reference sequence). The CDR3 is CASMGTSSYEQYF. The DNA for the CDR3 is TGTGCCAGCATGGGGACATCCTCCTACGAGCAGTACTTC.

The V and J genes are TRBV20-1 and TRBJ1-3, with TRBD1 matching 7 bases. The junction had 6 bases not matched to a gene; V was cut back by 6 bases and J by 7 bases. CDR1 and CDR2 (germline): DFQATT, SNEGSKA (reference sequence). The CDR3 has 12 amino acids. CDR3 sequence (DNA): TGCAGTGCGCCGGGACAGTCGAACACCATATATTTT. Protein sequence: CSAPGQSNTIYF.

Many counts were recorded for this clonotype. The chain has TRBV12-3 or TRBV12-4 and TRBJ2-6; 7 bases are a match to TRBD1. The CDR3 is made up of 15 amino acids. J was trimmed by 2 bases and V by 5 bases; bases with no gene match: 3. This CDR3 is CASSRQGTGANVLTF. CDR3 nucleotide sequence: TGTGCCAGCAGTCGACAGGGAACTGGGGCCAACGTCCTGACTTTC.

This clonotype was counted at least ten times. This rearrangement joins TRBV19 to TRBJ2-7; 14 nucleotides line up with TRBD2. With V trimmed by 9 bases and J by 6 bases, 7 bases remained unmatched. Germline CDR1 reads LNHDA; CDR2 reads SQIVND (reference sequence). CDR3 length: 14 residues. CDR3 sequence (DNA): TGTGCCAGCCGTCAGACTAGCGGGAGGGGCGAGCAGTACTTC. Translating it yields CASRQTSGRGEQYF.

The chain's CDR3 is CASRGRDGRTEAFF. The CDR3 coding sequence is TGTGCCAGCAGGGGAAGGGACGGGAGAACTGAAGCTTTCTTT. The chain couples TRBV9 to TRBJ1-1; possible D gene TRBD1, 5 bases. This CDR3 has 14 amino acids. Trimming left V 5 bases short and J 5 bases short, with 16 bases between. Germline V gives CDR1 SGDLS, CDR2 YYNGEE.

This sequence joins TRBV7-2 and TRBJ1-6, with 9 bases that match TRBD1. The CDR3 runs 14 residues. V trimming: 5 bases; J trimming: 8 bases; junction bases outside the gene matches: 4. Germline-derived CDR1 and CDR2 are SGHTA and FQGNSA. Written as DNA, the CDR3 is TGTGCCAGCAGCGAGAGACAGGGGGATTCACCCCTCCACTTT. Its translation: CASSERQGDSPLHF.

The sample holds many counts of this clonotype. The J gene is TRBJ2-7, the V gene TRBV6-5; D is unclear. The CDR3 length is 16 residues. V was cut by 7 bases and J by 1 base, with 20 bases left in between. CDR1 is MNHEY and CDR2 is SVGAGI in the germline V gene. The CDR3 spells CASISWLSGRSYEQYF. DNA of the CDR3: TGTGCCAGCATTTCCTGGCTCTCGGGCCGTTCCTACGAGCAGTACTTC.

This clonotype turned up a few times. The DNA for the CDR3 is TGTGCCTGGAGCCCAAACACCGGGGAGCTGTTTTTT. This translates into CAWSPNTGELFF. The chain carries TRBV30 and TRBJ2-2; D is undetermined. With 3 bases removed from V and 2 bases from J, the gap between germline ends came to 4 bases. CDR1 and CDR2 from the germline V gene are GTSNPN and SVGIG (reference sequence). This CDR3 region has 12 residues.

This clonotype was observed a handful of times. The CDR3 loop reads CAISEGWAEGYGYTF. The CDR3 region has the DNA TGTGCCATCAGTGAGGGCTGGGCCGAGGGCTATGGCTACACCTTC. The J gene is TRBJ1-2, the V gene TRBV10-3; D is unclear. CDR1 ENHRY and CDR2 SYGVKD come from the germline V gene. CDR3 length: 15 residues. V was trimmed by 2 bases and J by 4 bases, leaving 14 bases between them.

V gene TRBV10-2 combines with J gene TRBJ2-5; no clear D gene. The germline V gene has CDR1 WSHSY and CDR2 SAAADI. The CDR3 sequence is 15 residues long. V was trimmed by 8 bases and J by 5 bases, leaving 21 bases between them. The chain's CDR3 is CASRSILRDGETQYF. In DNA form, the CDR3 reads TGCGCCAGCCGAAGTATCTTAAGGGATGGGGAGACCCAGTACTTC.

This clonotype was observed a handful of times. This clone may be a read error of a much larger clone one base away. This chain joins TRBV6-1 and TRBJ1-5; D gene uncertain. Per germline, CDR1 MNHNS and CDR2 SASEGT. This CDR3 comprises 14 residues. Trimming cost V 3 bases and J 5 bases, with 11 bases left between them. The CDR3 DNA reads TGTGCCAGCAGTGAGGAGGCGAGTGATCAGCCCCAGCATTTT. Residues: CASSEEASDQPQHF.

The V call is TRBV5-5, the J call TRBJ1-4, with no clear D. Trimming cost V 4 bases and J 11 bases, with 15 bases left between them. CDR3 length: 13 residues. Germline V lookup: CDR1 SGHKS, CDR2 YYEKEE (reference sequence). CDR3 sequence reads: CASSLTATGKLFF. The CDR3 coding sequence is TGTGCCAGCAGCCTGACCGCGACGGGGAAACTGTTTTTT.